This T cell receptor (beta chain) stems from a study of CD8+ T cells in alopecia areata. In the study overall: Treatment comprised oral tofacitinib, 5 to 10 mg twice daily, in treated patients. Tofacitinib lasted 6 to 18 months, then 6 months off drug.

Isolated RNA was reverse transcribed into cDNA used as the sequencing template. The table came from immunoSEQ multiplex PCR; TCRdb's copy has only in-frame clones and leaves some out. The sample lists more than 110,000 clones, about 60% occurring once. As part of sample collection, lesional scalp punch biopsies and peripheral blood were taken from alopecia areata patients. This clone was detected a few times. Trimming stripped 4 bases from V and 1 base from J, with 14 bases between. Per germline, CDR1 MNHNS and CDR2 SASEGT. The CDR3 totals 17 residues. Here the sequenced sample was CD4+ T cells sorted from blood, taken at week 0. This TCR derives from a human donor with alopecia areata. V gene TRBV6-1 combines with J gene TRBJ2-6; a weak D match, TRBD1 (6 bases). This CDR3 reads CASSVTPGDSGANVLTF. CDR3 in DNA: TGTGCCAGCAGTGTAACCCCAGGGGATTCTGGGGCCAACGTCCTGACTTTC.